This T cell receptor beta chain was obtained from a study of control samples from healthy donors and cancer patients. The table came from immunoSEQ multiplex PCR; TCRdb's copy has only in-frame clones and leaves some out. The data contain 45,000 to 55,000 clones, roughly 94% of them singletons. Germline values: CDR1 SGHNT, CDR2 YYREEE (reference sequence). The CDR3 is 17 amino acids. The V segment lost 0 bases and the J segment 5 bases; nucleotides outside the gene matches: 12. This TCR derives from a man aged 25-40 years in good health. The chain couples TRBV5-4 to TRBJ2-7; 9 nucleotides line up with TRBD2. Sequenced sample: blood. This CDR3 is CASSLGNPLAGRDEQYF. DNA for the CDR3: TGTGCCAGCAGCTTGGGGAATCCTCTAGCGGGAAGGGACGAGCAGTACTTC.